Presented here are 12 T cell receptor beta chains from one specimen sequenced in a study of a mutant IDH1 vaccine in newly diagnosed glioma. Stated time point: week 35, safety follow-up. In every dose of vaccine, 300 ug of mutant IDH1 20-mer peptide was given alongside topical imiquimod. The assay was immunoSEQ multiplex PCR, and TCRdb's table has in-frame clones only and misses some. This sample has some 47,000 clones, with around 81% found just once. What these receptors recognize is not known. The sequences come from PBMCs, collected from a glioma patient whose treatment included an IDH1 peptide vaccine. The source of these receptors is a middle-aged woman with glioma. Some clones in this sample may be carry-over from other donors' samples.

The J gene is TRBJ1-2, the V gene TRBV7-9; D not resolved. V lost 1 base and J lost 3, with 3 bases in between. The CDR3 runs to 12 residues. In germline, CDR1 is SEHNR, CDR2 FQNEAQ (reference sequence). This CDR3 reads CASSLDYYGYTF. CDR3 DNA sequence: TGTGCCAGCAGCTTAGATTACTATGGCTACACCTTC.

The chain links TRBV4-2 to TRBJ1-1, with D hard to call. Germline V CDR1 and CDR2: LGHNA, YNFKEQ. The CDR3 is 16 residues long. Trimming removed 5 bases at V and 5 bases at J, with 21 bases between. The CDR3 is CASSSTGSERGTEAFF. CDR3 bases: TGTGCCAGCAGCTCAACCGGGTCAGAACGGGGAACTGAAGCTTTCTTT.

Comments on this clone: The junction departs from germline at one end; a sequencing error may be responsible. The chain recombines TRBV7-7 with TRBJ2-2; D gene uncertain. Germline V gives CDR1 SSHAT, CDR2 FNYEAQ (reference sequence). This CDR3 has 15 residues. The CDR3 coding sequence is TGTGCTAGCAGCTTAGGAAGGCCGAACACCGGGGAGCTGTTTTTT. The encoded protein is CASSLGRPNTGELFF.

The chain combines TRBV10-3 with TRBJ2-7; no clear D gene. The V end lost 4 bases, the J end lost 9 bases, and 10 bases lay between the germline ends. The length of the CDR3 is 11 residues. Germline lookup yields CDR1 ENHRY and CDR2 SYGVKD. The CDR3 region is CAISAEVGQYF. DNA for the CDR3: TGTGCCATCAGTGCCGAAGTTGGGCAGTACTTC.

The V and J genes are TRBV7-3 and TRBJ1-1; D is undetermined. V shed 6 bases and J shed 11 bases, with 16 bases lying between them. From germline, CDR1 is SGHTA and CDR2 FQGTGA. There are 12 residues in the CDR3. The CDR3 DNA reads as TGTGCCAGCAGTTCCCCCCCGGGTCCGGCTTTCTTT. This gives the protein CASSSPPGPAFF.

The chain employs TRBV4-1 and TRBJ2-3; possible D gene TRBD1, 6 bases. Between the trimmed V and J ends, which lost 1 base and 3 bases, there was a span of 14 bases. CDR1 and CDR2 from the germline V gene are MGHRA and YSYEKL. The CDR3 extends over 16 amino acids. CDR3 sequence reads: CASSQAGQRATDTQYF. CDR3 nucleotide sequence: TGCGCCAGCAGCCAAGCAGGACAGAGAGCAACAGATACGCAGTATTTT.

This clone was recorded once. The V and J genes are TRBV6-1 and TRBJ1-5; no firm D call. The CDR3 is 12 residues long. In germline, CDR1 is MNHNS, CDR2 SASEGT. V was shortened by 4 bases and J by 0 bases, with 1 base between the two germline ends. The CDR3, as DNA: TGTGCCAGCAGTGGTAGCAATCAGCCCCAGCATTTT. Translation gives CASSGSNQPQHF.

V is TRBV29-1 and J is TRBJ1-2, with D maybe TRBD1 (6 bases). The CDR3 sequence is 14 residues long. Trimming cost V 7 bases and J 3 bases, with 18 bases left between them. CDR1 SQVTM and CDR2 ANQGSEA come from the germline V gene. In nucleotides, the CDR3 is TGCAGCGCCAAGGGGGGGCCACCGGACTATGGCTACACCTTC. Translating it yields CSAKGGPPDYGYTF.

The chain recombines TRBV6-5 with TRBJ2-3, with D hard to call. CDR3 length: 12 residues. Trimming took off 11 bases at V and 6 bases at J, with 15 bases between the two ends. Germline V gene lookup returns CDR1 MNHEY and CDR2 SVGAGI. The CDR3 region is CASAHGDDTQYF. The CDR3 bases are TGTGCCTCCGCCCACGGAGACGATACGCAGTATTTT.

This chain links TRBV11-2 with TRBJ2-5; D is uncertain. With 5 bases removed from V and 2 bases from J, the gap between germline ends came to 3 bases. CDR3 length: 11 residues. Germline CDR1 reads SGHAT; CDR2 reads FQNNGV. The CDR3 sequence is CASSLQETQYF. The CDR3 DNA follows: TGTGCCAGCAGCCTTCAAGAGACCCAGTACTTC.

This clone was seen only once. The chain links TRBV6-6 to TRBJ1-2; D remains ambiguous. From germline, CDR1 is MNHNY and CDR2 SVGAGI (reference sequence). With 0 bases removed from V and 4 bases from J, the gap between germline ends came to 9 bases. The CDR3 length is 14 residues. DNA of the CDR3: TGTGCCAGCAGTTACTCGAGACTAATCTATGGCTACACCTTC. It codes for CASSYSRLIYGYTF.

This chain uses TRBV7-2 with TRBJ2-7; 7 positions match TRBD1. The V gene end was trimmed by 3 bases and the J gene end by 4 bases; junction bases not matched to a gene: 0. The CDR3 runs 12 residues. CDR1 and CDR2 from the germline V gene are SGHTA and FQGNSA. The CDR3 region is CASSLTGYEQYF. The CDR3 coding sequence is TGTGCCAGCAGCTTGACAGGGTACGAGCAGTACTTC.